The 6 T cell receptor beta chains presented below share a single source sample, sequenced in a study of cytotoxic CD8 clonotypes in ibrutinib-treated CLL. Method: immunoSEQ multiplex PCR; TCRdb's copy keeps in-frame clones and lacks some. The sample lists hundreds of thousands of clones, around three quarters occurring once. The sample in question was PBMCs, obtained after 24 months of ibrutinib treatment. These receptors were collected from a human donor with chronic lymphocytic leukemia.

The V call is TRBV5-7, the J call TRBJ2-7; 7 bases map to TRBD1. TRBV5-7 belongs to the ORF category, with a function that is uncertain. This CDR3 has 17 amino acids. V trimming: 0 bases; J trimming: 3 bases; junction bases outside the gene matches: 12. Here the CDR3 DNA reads TGTGCCAGCAGCTTGGTTGGGTTCCAGGACAGGAGCTACGAGCAGTACTTC. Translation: CASSLVGFQDRSYEQYF.

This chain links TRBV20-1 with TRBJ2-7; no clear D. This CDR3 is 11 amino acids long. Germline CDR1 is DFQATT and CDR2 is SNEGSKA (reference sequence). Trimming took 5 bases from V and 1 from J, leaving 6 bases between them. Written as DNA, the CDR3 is TGCAGTGCTCGAATTTCCTACGAGCAGTACTTC. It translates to CSARISYEQYF.

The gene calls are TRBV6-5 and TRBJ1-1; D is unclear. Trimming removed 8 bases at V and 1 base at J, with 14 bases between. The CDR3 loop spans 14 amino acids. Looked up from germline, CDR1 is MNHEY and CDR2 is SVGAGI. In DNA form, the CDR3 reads TGTGCCAGCGAGGCGACCGTGGGGAACACTGAAGCTTTCTTT. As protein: CASEATVGNTEAFF.

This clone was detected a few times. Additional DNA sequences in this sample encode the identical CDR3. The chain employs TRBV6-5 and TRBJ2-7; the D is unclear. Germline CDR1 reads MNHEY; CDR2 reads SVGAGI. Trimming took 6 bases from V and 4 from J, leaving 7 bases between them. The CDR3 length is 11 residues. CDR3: CASRQLYEQYF. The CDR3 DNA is TGTGCCAGCAGGCAACTTTACGAGCAGTACTTC.

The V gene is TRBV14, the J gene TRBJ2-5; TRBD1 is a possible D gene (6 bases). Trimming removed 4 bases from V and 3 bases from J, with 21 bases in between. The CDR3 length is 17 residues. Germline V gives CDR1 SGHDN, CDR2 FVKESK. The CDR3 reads CASSRLRGISVKETQYF. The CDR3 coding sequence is TGTGCCAGCAGCCGCCTAAGGGGGATTTCGGTGAAAGAGACCCAGTACTTC. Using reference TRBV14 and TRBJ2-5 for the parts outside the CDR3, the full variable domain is EAGVTQFPSHSVIEKGQTVTLRCDPISGHDNLYWYRRVMGKEIKFLLHFVKESKQDESGMPNNRFLAERTGGTYSTLKVQPAELEDSGVYFCASSRLRGISVKETQYFGPGTRLLVL.

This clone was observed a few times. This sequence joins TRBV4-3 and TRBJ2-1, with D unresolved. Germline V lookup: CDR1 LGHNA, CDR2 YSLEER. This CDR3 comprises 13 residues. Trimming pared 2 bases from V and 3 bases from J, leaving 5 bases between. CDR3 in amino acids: CASSQSIYNEQFF. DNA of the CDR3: TGCGCCAGCAGCCAATCTATCTACAATGAGCAGTTCTTC.